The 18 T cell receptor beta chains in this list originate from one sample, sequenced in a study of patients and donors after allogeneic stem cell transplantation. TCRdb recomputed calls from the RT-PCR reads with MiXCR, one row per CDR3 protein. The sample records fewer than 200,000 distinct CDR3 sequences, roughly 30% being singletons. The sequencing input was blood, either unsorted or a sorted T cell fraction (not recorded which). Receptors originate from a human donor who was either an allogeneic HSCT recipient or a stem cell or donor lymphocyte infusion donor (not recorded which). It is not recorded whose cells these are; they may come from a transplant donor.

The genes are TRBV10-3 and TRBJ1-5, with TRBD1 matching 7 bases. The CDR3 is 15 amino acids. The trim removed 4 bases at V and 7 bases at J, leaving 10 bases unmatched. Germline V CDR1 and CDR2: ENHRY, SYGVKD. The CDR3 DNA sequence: TGTGCCATCAGTGCTTCGACAGGGACGGTCCAGCCCCAGCATTTT. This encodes CAISASTGTVQPQHF.

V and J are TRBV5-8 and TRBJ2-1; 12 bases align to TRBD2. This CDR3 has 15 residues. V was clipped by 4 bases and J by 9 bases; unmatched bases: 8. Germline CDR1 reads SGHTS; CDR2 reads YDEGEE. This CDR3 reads CASSPLAGGSREQFF. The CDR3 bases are TGTGCCAGCAGCCCCCTAGCGGGAGGGAGTCGTGAGCAGTTCTTC. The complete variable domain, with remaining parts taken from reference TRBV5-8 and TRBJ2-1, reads EAGVTQSPTHLIKTRGQQATLRCSPISGHTSVYWYQQALGLGLQFLLWYDEGEERNRGNFPPRFSGRQFPNYSSELNVNALELEDSALYLCASSPLAGGSREQFFGPGTRLTVL.

The CDR3 nucleotides are TGTGCCAGCAGCCCTCGGGCGGGTACAGCGGGAGTCAATGAGCAGTTCTTC. It is translated as CASSPRAGTAGVNEQFF. This chain connects TRBV9 to TRBJ2-1, with 8 bases fitting TRBD2. The length of the CDR3 is 17 residues. The V gene's germline CDR1 is SGDLS and CDR2 YYNGEE. The J segment lost 6 bases and the V segment lost 4 bases, leaving 15 bases of the junction unmatched.

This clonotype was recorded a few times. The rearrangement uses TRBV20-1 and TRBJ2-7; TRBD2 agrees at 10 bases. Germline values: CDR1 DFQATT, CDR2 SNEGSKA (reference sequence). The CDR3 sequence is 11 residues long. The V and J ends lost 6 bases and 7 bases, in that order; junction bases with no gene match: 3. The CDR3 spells CSAGLAEEQYF. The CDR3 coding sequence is TGCAGTGCCGGACTAGCGGAGGAGCAGTACTTC.

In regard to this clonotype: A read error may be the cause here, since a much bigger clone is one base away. DNA of the CDR3: TGTGCCAGCGGGGGGAACACTGAAGCTTTCTTT. It yields the protein CASGGNTEAFF. The chain combines TRBV2 with TRBJ1-1, with D perhaps TRBD1 (5 bases). Germline V gives CDR1 SNHLY, CDR2 FYNNEI. V lost 8 bases and J lost 1, with 5 bases in between. CDR3 length equals 11 residues.

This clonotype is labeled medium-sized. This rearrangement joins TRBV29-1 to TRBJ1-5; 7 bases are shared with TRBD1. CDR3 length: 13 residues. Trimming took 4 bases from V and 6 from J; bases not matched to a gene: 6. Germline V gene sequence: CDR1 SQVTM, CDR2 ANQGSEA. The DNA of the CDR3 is TGCAGCGTTGGCAGGGACAGACTTCAGCCCCAGCATTTT. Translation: CSVGRDRLQPQHF. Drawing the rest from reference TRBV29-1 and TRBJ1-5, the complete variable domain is SAVISQKPSRDICQRGTSLTIQCQVDSQVTMMFWYRQQPGQSLTLIATANQGSEATYESGFVIDKFPISRPNLTFSTLTVSNMSPEDSSIYLCSVGRDRLQPQHFGDGTRLSIL.

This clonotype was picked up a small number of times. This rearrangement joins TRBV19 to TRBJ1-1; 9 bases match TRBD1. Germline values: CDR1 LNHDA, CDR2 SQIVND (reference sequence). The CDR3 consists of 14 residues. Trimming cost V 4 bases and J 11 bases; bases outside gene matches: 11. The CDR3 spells CASSTWGQGSAAFF. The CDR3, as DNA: TGTGCCAGTAGTACATGGGGACAGGGATCCGCGGCTTTCTTT.

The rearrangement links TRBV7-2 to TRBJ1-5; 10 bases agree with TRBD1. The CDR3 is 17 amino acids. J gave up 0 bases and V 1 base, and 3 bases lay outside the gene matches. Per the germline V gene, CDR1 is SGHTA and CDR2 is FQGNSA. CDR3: CASSLGQGANSNQPQHF. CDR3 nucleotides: TGTGCCAGCAGCTTAGGACAGGGGGCTAATAGCAATCAGCCCCAGCATTTT.

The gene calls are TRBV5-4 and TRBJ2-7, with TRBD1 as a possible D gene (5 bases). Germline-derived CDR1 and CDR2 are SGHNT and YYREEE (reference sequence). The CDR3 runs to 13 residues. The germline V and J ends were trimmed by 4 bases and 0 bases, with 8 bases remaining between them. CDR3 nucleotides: TGTGCCAGCAGCAGGGGCTACTCCTACGAGCAGTACTTC. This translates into CASSRGYSYEQYF.

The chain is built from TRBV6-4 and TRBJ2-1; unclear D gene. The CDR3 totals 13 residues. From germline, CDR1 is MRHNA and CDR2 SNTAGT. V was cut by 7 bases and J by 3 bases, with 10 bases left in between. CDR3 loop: CASKNPHYNEQFF. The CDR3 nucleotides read TGTGCCAGCAAAAACCCCCACTACAATGAGCAGTTCTTC.

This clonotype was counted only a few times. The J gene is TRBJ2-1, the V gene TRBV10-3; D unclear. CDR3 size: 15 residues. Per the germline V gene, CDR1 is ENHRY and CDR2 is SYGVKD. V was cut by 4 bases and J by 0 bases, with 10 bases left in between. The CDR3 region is CAISGVPSSYNEQFF. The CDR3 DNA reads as TGTGCCATCAGTGGGGTCCCGAGCTCCTACAATGAGCAGTTCTTC.

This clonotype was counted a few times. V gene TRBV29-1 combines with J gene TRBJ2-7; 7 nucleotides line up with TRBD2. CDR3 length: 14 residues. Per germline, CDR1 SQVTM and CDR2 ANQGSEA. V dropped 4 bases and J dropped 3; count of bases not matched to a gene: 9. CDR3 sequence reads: CSVVGGDSFYEQYF. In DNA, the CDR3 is TGCAGCGTTGTGGGGGGGGACTCTTTCTACGAGCAGTACTTC.

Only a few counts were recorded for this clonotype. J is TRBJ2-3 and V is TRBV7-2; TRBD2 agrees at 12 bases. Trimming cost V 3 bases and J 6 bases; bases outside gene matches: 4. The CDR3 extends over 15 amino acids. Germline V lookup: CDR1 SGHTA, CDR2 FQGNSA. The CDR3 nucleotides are TGTGCCAGCAGCTTGTCGCTAGCGGGAGGGGATACGCAGTATTTT. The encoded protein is CASSLSLAGGDTQYF.

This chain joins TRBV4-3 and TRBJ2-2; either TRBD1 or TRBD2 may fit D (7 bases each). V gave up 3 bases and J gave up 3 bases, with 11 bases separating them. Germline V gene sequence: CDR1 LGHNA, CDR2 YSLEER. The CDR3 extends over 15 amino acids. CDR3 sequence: CASSQSGTDTGELFF. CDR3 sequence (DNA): TGCGCCAGCAGCCAGAGCGGGACAGACACCGGGGAGCTGTTTTTT.

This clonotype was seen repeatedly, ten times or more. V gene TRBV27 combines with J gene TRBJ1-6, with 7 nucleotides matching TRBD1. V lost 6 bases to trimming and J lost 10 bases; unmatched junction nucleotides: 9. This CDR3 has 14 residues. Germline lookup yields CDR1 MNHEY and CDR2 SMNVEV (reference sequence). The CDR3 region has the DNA TGTGCCAGCAGCCTACAGGGGCTCTTATCACCCCTCCACTTT. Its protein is CASSLQGLLSPLHF.

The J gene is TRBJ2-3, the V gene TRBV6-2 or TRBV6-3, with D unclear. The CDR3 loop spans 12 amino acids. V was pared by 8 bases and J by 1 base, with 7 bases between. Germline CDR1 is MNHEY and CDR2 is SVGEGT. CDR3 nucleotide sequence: TGTGCCAGCGCACACCGCACAGATACGCAGTATTTT. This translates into CASAHRTDTQYF.

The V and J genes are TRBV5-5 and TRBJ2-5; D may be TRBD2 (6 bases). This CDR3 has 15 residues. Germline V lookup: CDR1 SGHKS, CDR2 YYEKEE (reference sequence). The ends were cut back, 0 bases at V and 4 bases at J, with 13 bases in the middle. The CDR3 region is CASSLGSGLGETQYF. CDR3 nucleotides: TGTGCCAGCAGCTTGGGGAGCGGGTTAGGAGAGACCCAGTACTTC.

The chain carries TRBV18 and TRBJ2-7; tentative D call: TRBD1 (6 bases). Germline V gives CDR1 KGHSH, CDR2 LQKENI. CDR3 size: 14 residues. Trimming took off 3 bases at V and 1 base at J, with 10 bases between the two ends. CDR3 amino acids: CASSPRGPSYEQYF. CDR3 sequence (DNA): TGTGCCAGCTCACCCAGGGGACCTTCCTACGAGCAGTACTTC.